This T cell receptor beta chain was identified during a study of T cells in localized non-small cell lung cancer. The germline V gene encodes CDR1 SGHAT and CDR2 FQNNGV. This CDR3 contains 15 residues. Trimming left V 0 bases short and J 5 bases short, with 14 bases between. Study outcomes and limitations: When the top 100 tumor clones were examined, a median around 61 of them also appeared in the adjacent lung, which was paired and uninvolved. Higher T cell density in the blood was associated with longer overall survival, whereas higher adjacent-lung clonality associated with shorter survival. Among the tissues sampled, uninvolved adjacent lung had the highest T cell clonality, above tumor.

Clones were sequenced by immunoSEQ multiplex PCR, and TCRdb holds only the in-frame ones, with some missing. The sample lists nearly 15,000 clones; around 85% were seen once. A remark on this clone: Its target is unknown.

The sample here was peripheral blood, taken before any cancer treatment. This clonotype was obtained from a woman aged 40-69 years with stage I lung adenocarcinoma. V and J are TRBV11-2 and TRBJ2-7; possibly TRBD1 for D (6 bases). The CDR3 coding sequence is TGTGCCAGCAGCTTAGACAAGATCAGGGGCCACGAGCAGTACTTC. This gives the protein CASSLDKIRGHEQYF.